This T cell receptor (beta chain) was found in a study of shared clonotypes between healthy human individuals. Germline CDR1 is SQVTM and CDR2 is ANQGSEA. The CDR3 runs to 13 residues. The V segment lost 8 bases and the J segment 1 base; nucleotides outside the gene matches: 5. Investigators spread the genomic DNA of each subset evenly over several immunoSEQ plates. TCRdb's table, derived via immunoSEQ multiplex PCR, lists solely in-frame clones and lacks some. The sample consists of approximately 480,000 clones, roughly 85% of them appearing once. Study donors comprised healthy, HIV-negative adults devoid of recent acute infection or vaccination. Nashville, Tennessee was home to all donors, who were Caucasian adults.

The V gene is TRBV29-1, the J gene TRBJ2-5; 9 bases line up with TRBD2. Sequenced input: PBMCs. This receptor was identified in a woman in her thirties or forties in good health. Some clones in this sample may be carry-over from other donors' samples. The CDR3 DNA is TGCAGCTACGATAGCGGGAGCCAAGAGACCCAGTACTTC. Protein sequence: CSYDSGSQETQYF.